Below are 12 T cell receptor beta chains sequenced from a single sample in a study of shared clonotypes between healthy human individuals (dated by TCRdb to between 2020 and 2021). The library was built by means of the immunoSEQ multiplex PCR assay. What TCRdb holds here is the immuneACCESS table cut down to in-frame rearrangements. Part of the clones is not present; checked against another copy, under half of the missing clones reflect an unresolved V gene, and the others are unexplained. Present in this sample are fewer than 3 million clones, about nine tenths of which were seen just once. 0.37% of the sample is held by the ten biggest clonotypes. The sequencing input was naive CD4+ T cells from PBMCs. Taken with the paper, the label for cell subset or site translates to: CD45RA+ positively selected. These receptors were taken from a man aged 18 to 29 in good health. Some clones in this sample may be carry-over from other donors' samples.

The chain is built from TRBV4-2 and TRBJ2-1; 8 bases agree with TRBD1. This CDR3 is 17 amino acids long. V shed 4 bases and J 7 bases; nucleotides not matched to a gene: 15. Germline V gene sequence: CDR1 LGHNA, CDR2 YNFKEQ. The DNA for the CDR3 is TGTGCCAGCAGCCCCGAGTGGGACAGGCCCCATTGGAATGAGCAGTTCTTC. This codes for CASSPEWDRPHWNEQFF.

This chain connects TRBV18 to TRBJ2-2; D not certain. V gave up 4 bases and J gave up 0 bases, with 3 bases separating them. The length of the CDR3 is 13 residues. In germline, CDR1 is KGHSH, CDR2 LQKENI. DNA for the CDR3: TGTGCCAGCTCACGGTCGAACACCGGGGAGCTGTTTTTT. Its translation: CASSRSNTGELFF.

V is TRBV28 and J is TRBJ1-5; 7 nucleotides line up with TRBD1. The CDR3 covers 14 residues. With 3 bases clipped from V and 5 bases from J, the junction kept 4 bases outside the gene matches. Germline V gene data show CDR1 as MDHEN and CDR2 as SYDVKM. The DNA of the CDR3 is TGTGCCAGCAGTTTGTCGGGACAGTATCAGCCCCAGCATTTT. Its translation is CASSLSGQYQPQHF.

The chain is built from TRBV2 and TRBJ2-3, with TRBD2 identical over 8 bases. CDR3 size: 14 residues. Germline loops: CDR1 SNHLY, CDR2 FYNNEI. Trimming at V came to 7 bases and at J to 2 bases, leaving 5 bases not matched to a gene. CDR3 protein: CASTAGGYTDTQYF. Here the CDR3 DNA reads TGTGCCAGCACCGCGGGAGGATACACAGATACGCAGTATTTT.

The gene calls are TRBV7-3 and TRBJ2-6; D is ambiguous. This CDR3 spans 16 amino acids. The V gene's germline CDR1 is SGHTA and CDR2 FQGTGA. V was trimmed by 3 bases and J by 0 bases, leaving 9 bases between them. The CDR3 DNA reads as TGTGCCAGCAGCTTGAGGTGGACCTCTGGGGCCAACGTCCTGACTTTC. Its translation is CASSLRWTSGANVLTF.

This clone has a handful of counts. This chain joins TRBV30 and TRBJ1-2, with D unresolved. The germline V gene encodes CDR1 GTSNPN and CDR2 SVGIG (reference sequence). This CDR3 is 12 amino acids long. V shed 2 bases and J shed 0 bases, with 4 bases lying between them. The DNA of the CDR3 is TGTGCCTGGAGTCCAGCTAACTATGGCTACACCTTC. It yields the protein CAWSPANYGYTF.

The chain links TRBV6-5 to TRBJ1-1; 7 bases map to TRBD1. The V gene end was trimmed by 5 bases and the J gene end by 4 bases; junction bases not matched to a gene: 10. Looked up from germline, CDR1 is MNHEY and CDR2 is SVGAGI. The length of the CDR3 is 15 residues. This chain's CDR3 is CASSLSTGQSTEAFF. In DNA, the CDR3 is TGTGCCAGCAGTCTTTCGACAGGGCAGAGCACTGAAGCTTTCTTT.

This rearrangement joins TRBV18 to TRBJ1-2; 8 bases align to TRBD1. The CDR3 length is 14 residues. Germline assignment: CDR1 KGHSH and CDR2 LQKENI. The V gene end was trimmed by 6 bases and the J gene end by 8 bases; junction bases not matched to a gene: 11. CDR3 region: CASSYIQGDPGYTF. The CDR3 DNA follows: TGTGCCAGCTCCTACATACAGGGGGATCCAGGCTACACCTTC.

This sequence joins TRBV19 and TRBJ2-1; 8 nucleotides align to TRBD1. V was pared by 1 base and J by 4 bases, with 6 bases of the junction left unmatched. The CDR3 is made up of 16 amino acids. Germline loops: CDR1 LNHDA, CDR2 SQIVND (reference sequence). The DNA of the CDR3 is TGTGCCAGTAGTATAGTGGGCAGGGGGCTTTACAATGAGCAGTTCTTC. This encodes CASSIVGRGLYNEQFF.

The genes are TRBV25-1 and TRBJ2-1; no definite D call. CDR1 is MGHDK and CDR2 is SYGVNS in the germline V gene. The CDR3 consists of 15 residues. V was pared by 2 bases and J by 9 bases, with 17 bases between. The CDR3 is CASSEVRSQSGEQFF. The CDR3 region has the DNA TGTGCCAGCAGTGAAGTTCGTTCTCAGTCAGGTGAGCAGTTCTTC.

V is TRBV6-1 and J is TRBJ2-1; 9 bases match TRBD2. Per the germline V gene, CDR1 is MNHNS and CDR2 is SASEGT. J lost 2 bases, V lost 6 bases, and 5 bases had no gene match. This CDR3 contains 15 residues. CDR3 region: CASRGSGSPYNEQFF. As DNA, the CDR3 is TGTGCCAGCAGGGGTAGCGGGAGTCCCTACAATGAGCAGTTCTTC.

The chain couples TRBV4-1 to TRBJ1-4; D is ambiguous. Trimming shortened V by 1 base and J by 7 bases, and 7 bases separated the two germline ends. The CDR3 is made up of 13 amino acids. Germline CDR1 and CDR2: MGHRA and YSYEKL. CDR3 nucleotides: TGCGCCAGCAGCCAAGCCTACAGTGAAAAACTGTTTTTT. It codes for CASSQAYSEKLFF.